These 9 T cell receptor beta chains came from one sample sequenced in a study of OX40 agonist ivuxolimab in advanced cancers. Preparation of the library involved the immunoSEQ multiplex PCR assay. TCRdb carries this immuneACCESS record with in-frame sequences only. Its versions omit some clonotypes, under half of them owing to an unresolved V gene in the studies checked, with the rest unexplained. The table for this sample lists approximately 97,000 clones; 86% of them were counted only once. Of the sample, more than 5% is held by the ten largest clones. Sequenced here: CD4+ or CD8+ T cells sorted from blood, sampled in a trial of the OX40 agonist ivuxolimab. The source of these receptors is an adult with an advanced solid tumor such as melanoma, head and neck, liver or kidney cancer.

Only a few counts were recorded for this clone. The genes are TRBV7-2 and TRBJ1-4; the D gene is possibly TRBD1 (5 bases). This CDR3 has 13 residues. V dropped 5 bases and J dropped 8 bases, with 12 bases sitting between them. The germline V gene encodes CDR1 SGHTA and CDR2 FQGNSA. In nucleotides, the CDR3 is TGTGCCAGCAGCCTCGTGGGGGGGGAAAAACTGTTTTTT. Amino acids: CASSLVGGEKLFF.

The chain has TRBV9 and TRBJ2-3, with 9 nucleotides matching TRBD1. The CDR3 has 16 residues. Unmatched junction bases numbered 9, after V lost 4 bases and J lost 3 bases. Germline V gives CDR1 SGDLS, CDR2 YYNGEE. Here the CDR3 reads CASSLGTGIWTDTQYF. The DNA of the CDR3 is TGTGCCAGCAGCCTCGGGACAGGGATTTGGACAGATACGCAGTATTTT.

The chain joins TRBV29-1 to TRBJ1-3, with D hard to call. The CDR3 has 12 residues. Trimming took 4 bases from V and 4 from J, leaving 8 bases between them. Germline-derived CDR1 and CDR2 are SQVTM and ANQGSEA. CDR3 coding DNA: TGCAGCGTTGTGTTCTCCGGAAACACCATATATTTT. It codes for CSVVFSGNTIYF.

The rearrangement links TRBV11-2 to TRBJ1-1; possibly TRBD1 for D (5 bases). Trimming removed 7 bases from V and 5 bases from J, with 20 bases in between. The CDR3 runs 15 residues. The V gene's germline CDR1 is SGHAT and CDR2 FQNNGV. The CDR3 sequence is CASTQAGGTVTEAFF. The CDR3 DNA reads TGTGCCAGCACCCAGGCGGGGGGGACGGTTACTGAAGCTTTCTTT.

The CDR3 sequence is CASSFWTEKNIQYF. The CDR3 DNA follows: TGTGCCAGCAGCTTTTGGACGGAAAAAAACATTCAGTACTTC. The J gene is TRBJ2-4, the V gene TRBV7-9; D unresolved. The CDR3 spans 14 residues. Germline lookup yields CDR1 SEHNR and CDR2 FQNEAQ (reference sequence). Trimming removed 3 bases from V and 4 bases from J, with 10 bases in between. The full variable domain, with the rest looked up from reference TRBV7-9 and TRBJ2-4, is DTGVSQNPRHKITKRGQNVTFRCDPISEHNRLYWYRQTLGQGPEFLTYFQNEAQLEKSRLLSDRFSAERPKGSFSTLEIQRTEQGDSAMYLCASSFWTEKNIQYFGAGTRLSVL.

The CDR3 reads CASSSGQGYGDSPLHF. CDR3 coding DNA: TGTGCCAGTAGTAGCGGACAGGGGTATGGAGATTCACCCCTCCACTTT. The chain has TRBV19 and TRBJ1-6, with TRBD1 matching 9 bases. The CDR3 runs to 16 residues. The junction had 9 bases not matched to a gene; V was cut back by 4 bases and J by 8 bases. Germline CDR1 LNHDA, CDR2 SQIVND (reference sequence).

This sequence joins TRBV7-2 and TRBJ2-5, with 10 nucleotides matching TRBD2. CDR1 SGHTA and CDR2 FQGNSA come from the germline V gene. V gave up 3 bases and J gave up 5 bases; unmatched junction bases: 6. The CDR3 consists of 15 residues. CDR3 in amino acids: CASSFQRGGVETQYF. DNA of the CDR3: TGTGCCAGCAGCTTCCAGCGGGGGGGCGTGGAGACCCAGTACTTC.

This clone was recorded once. V gene TRBV4-3 combines with J gene TRBJ2-1, with D perhaps given as TRBD1 or TRBD2 (5 bases each). The CDR3 sequence is 16 residues long. Trimming took off 6 bases at V and 1 base at J, with 16 bases between the two ends. From germline, CDR1 is LGHNA and CDR2 YSLEER. The CDR3 coding sequence is TGCGCCAGCAGTGAGAGATGGGGGAAATCCTACAATGAGCAGTTCTTC. As protein: CASSERWGKSYNEQFF.

This chain uses TRBV18 with TRBJ1-2, with 7 nucleotides matching TRBD1. Germline V gene lookup returns CDR1 KGHSH and CDR2 LQKENI. The V and J ends lost 0 bases and 2 bases, in that order; junction bases with no gene match: 3. This CDR3 spans 15 amino acids. CDR3 sequence: CASSPPGQLNYGYTF. CDR3 DNA sequence: TGTGCCAGCTCACCACCGGGACAGTTGAACTATGGCTACACCTTC.